This entry lists 12 T cell receptor beta chains sequenced from one sample in a study of vaccination and CD4 T cells after COVID-19. The treatment is: roughly 10-day PBMC culture with coronavirus spike peptide pools or control peptides (ViraFEST assay). These receptors' antigens are unknown. Researchers used the Oncomine TCR Beta short-read assay to sequence DNA from cultured CD4+ T cells. Via MiXCR, TCRdb re-called the PCR reads, giving one row per CDR3 protein. This sample has 20,000 or so distinct CDR3 sequences, with more than 20% found just once. Sequences were obtained from cultured CD4+ T cells from blood. The receptors stem from a human donor with COVID-19.

This clonotype was picked up a small number of times. The chain is built from TRBV12-3 or TRBV12-4 and TRBJ1-5; TRBD1 is a possible D gene (6 bases). The CDR3 runs 13 residues. V gave up 7 bases and J gave up 7 bases, with 14 bases separating them. CDR3 DNA: TGTGCCAGCAACCCAGGAGGGGGACAGCCCCAGCATTTT. Translating gives CASNPGGGQPQHF.

V usage is TRBV12-5 and J usage is TRBJ1-5; 7 nucleotides match TRBD1. CDR3 length: 14 residues. The trim removed 1 base at V and 9 bases at J, leaving 6 bases unmatched. The germline V gene encodes CDR1 LGHNT and CDR2 FRNRAP. The CDR3 reads CASGLGDSIGPQHF. CDR3 coding DNA: TGTGCTAGTGGTTTGGGGGACAGCATTGGGCCCCAGCATTTT.

By sample share, this clonotype is medium-sized. This chain joins TRBV20-1 and TRBJ2-5, with 12 bases that match TRBD2. The CDR3 contains 16 residues. Germline CDR1 and CDR2: DFQATT and SNEGSKA (reference sequence). Trimming took 1 base from V and 4 from J; bases not matched to a gene: 7. The CDR3 nucleotides are TGCAGTGCTAGAGGACCCCCGACTAGCGGGGGAGAGACCCAGTACTTC. Protein sequence: CSARGPPTSGGETQYF.

This clonotype was counted a few times. The J gene is TRBJ1-4, the V gene TRBV19, with no clear D. The V and J ends lost 3 bases and 7 bases respectively, with 12 bases between them. The CDR3 is made up of 14 amino acids. Germline V gene sequence: CDR1 LNHDA, CDR2 SQIVND (reference sequence). CDR3 in DNA: TGTGCCAGTAGTATCAAAAGGGTTAGTGAAAAACTGTTTTTT. The encoded protein is CASSIKRVSEKLFF. Supplemented by reference TRBV19 and TRBJ1-4, the full variable domain reads DGGITQSPKYLFRKEGQNVTLSCEQNLNHDAMYWYRQDPGQGLRLIYYSQIVNDFQKGDIAEGYSVSREKKESFPLTVTSAQKNPTAFYLCASSIKRVSEKLFFGSGTQLSVL.

This clonotype was counted a few times. The chain's CDR3 is CASTRGLTESGELFF. The CDR3 DNA sequence: TGTGCCAGCACCCGGGGCCTCACAGAATCCGGGGAGCTGTTTTTT. This chain joins TRBV7-2 and TRBJ2-2; perhaps D is TRBD1 or TRBD2 (5 bases each). Germline loops: CDR1 SGHTA, CDR2 FQGNSA. The CDR3 runs to 15 residues. V was pared by 7 bases and J by 6 bases, with 18 bases between.

The chain combines TRBV20-1 with TRBJ1-4; no clear D. Germline loops: CDR1 DFQATT, CDR2 SNEGSKA (reference sequence). The ends were cut back, 4 bases at V and 0 bases at J, with 12 bases in the middle. The CDR3 runs to 15 residues. The CDR3 nucleotides are TGCAGTGCTAAAGGAGGACGTTCAACTAATGAAAAACTGTTTTTT. This codes for CSAKGGRSTNEKLFF.

A few counts support this clonotype. V and J are TRBV2 and TRBJ1-2; 11 bases fit TRBD1. After removal of 4 bases from V and 6 bases from J, the junction contained 7 bases not matched to a gene. The CDR3 spans 15 residues. Germline assignment: CDR1 SNHLY and CDR2 FYNNEI. The CDR3 is CASSARDRGRNGYTF. The CDR3 DNA sequence: TGTGCCAGCAGTGCCCGGGACAGGGGGAGGAATGGCTACACCTTC.

The rearrangement joins TRBV19 to TRBJ1-1; D uncertain. Germline lookup yields CDR1 LNHDA and CDR2 SQIVND (reference sequence). Trimming shortened V by 3 bases and J by 0 bases, and 14 bases separated the two germline ends. The CDR3 is 16 amino acids. The CDR3 spells CASSMQGVLMNTEAFF. CDR3 coding DNA: TGTGCCAGTAGTATGCAAGGTGTCTTGATGAACACTGAAGCTTTCTTT.

The genes are TRBV21-1 and TRBJ1-6. TRBV21-1 represents a pseudogene. The CDR3 has 15 residues. The CDR3 sequence is CASSKGGGNNSPFHF. In nucleotides, the CDR3 is TGTGCCAGCAGCAAAGGGGGAGGGAATAATTCACCCTTCCACTTT.

V and J are TRBV4-3 and TRBJ1-1; TRBD1 aligns across 7 bases. The CDR3 has 17 residues. CDR1 LGHNA and CDR2 YSLEER come from the germline V gene. V lost 4 bases and J lost 7; bases outside the gene matches: 18. The CDR3 sequence is CASSPYPGGQPQGEAFF. DNA for the CDR3: TGCGCCAGCAGCCCTTACCCAGGGGGACAGCCGCAAGGTGAAGCTTTCTTT.

By frequency in the sample, this clonotype is medium-sized. The J gene is TRBJ2-5, the V gene TRBV6-1; 7 bases are a match to TRBD1. V was pared by 8 bases and J by 6 bases, with 12 bases of the junction left unmatched. Germline values: CDR1 MNHNS, CDR2 SASEGT. This CDR3 is 14 amino acids long. DNA for the CDR3: TGTGCCAGCGCAGTGAGACAGGGTAGAAAGACCCAGTACTTC. As protein: CASAVRQGRKTQYF.

This clonotype was recorded a few times. The rearrangement uses TRBV19 and TRBJ1-5; D call uncertain. The CDR3 contains 15 residues. Trimming removed 6 bases from V and 2 bases from J, with 14 bases in between. Germline V lookup: CDR1 LNHDA, CDR2 SQIVND (reference sequence). CDR3 nucleotides: TGTGCCAGTAGGGCGAAGTGGGAGCGCAATCAGCCCCAGCATTTT. It encodes CASRAKWERNQPQHF.